Sequencing of this T cell receptor (beta chain) was carried out in a study of blood T cell repertoires in COVID-19. About the research overall: PBMCs, B-cell-depleted T cells, or T cells provided the cDNA or gDNA that made up the material.

Followed over time, Seattle patients had been enrolled while infection was active. Source study methods: Scientists estimated how many nucleated cells there were by amplifying reference gene primers. The table came from immunoSEQ multiplex PCR; TCRdb's copy has only in-frame clones and leaves some out. Clonal size and the V and J genes are those of that table, whereas D and trimming came from the DNA. This table holds some 300,000 clones, 90% found once. V lost 1 base to trimming and J lost 5 bases, with 9 bases between them. Germline V gene lookup returns CDR1 KGHSH and CDR2 LQKENI. This CDR3 contains 15 residues.

The chain uses TRBV18 and TRBJ1-6; D uncertain. The TCR comes from a woman aged 40 to 50 with COVID-19, enrolled during active disease. The sample comprised peripheral blood. Here the CDR3 DNA reads TGTGCCAGCTCACCACGTCTAACTGATAATTCACCCCTCCACTTT. The encoded protein is CASSPRLTDNSPLHF.